The TCR beta chain described here comes from a study of radiotherapy plus CTLA-4 blockade in lung cancer. Turning to this clone: The antigen remains undetermined.

Study-wide points: Tumor-origin TCR clones grew in blood after radiotherapy plus ipilimumab.

Produced via immunoSEQ multiplex PCR; TCRdb's table is partial and in-frame only. The profile shows approximately 73,000 clones, over 75% of them singletons. Germline CDR1 MNHEY, CDR2 SMNVEV (reference sequence). This CDR3 spans 15 amino acids. V lost 2 bases and J 2 bases, leaving 11 bases between the germline ends. Sample: peripheral blood, taken from a patient treated with radiotherapy plus ipilimumab. The chain is built from TRBV27 and TRBJ2-3; no definite D call. The clonotype was recovered from a human donor with non-small cell lung cancer that progressed on radiotherapy plus ipilimumab. Here the CDR3 reads CASSLSWRNTDTQYF. DNA of the CDR3: TGTGCCAGCAGTTTAAGTTGGCGGAACACAGATACGCAGTATTTT.